The rows below give T cell receptor beta chains drawn from one sample of a study of blood T cell repertoires in COVID-19. Libraries were prepared by immunoSEQ multiplex PCR; TCRdb keeps only in-frame clonotypes and omits some of them. The sample gives roughly 100,000 clones, just over 85% of which show up once; roughly 3.5% is in the top ten. Sequences were obtained from peripheral blood. These receptors all stem from a human donor in a cohort sampled during active COVID-19. The CDR3 runs from the conserved cysteine through the conserved F or W. Fields, in order: CDR3 protein, CDR3 DNA, V gene, D gene, J gene, clone size. A D gene is named only where the DNA matches it firmly. Size is omitted from some rows. Given values are once, few, many or a class for expanded clones.

CDR3 protein: CASSTRQGDWTEAFF
CDR3 DNA: TGTGCCAGCAGCACCCGACAGGGGGATTGGACTGAAGCTTTCTTT
V gene: TRBV14
D gene: TRBD1
J gene: TRBJ1-1
clone size: -

CDR3 protein: CASGTAWDIQYF
CDR3 DNA: TGTGCCAGTGGGACAGCTTGGGACATTCAGTACTTC
V gene: TRBV25-1
D gene: TRBD1
J gene: TRBJ2-4
clone size: -

CDR3 protein: CSVDRASRNEQFF
CDR3 DNA: TGCAGCGTTGACCGGGCTAGCAGAAATGAGCAGTTCTTC
V gene: TRBV29-1
D gene: -
J gene: TRBJ2-1
clone size: -

CDR3 protein: CASSLGDSDPYEQYF
CDR3 DNA: TGCGCCAGCAGCTTGGGAGACTCTGACCCCTACGAGCAGTACTTC
V gene: TRBV5-1
D gene: -
J gene: TRBJ2-7
clone size: -

CDR3 protein: CASSPLTGTAYEQYF
CDR3 DNA: TGTGCCAGCAGCCCGCTTACCGGGACAGCCTACGAGCAGTACTTC
V gene: TRBV14
D gene: TRBD1
J gene: TRBJ2-7
clone size: -

CDR3 protein: CASMVAGGTGELFF
CDR3 DNA: TGTGCCAGCATGGTAGCGGGGGGGACCGGGGAGCTGTTTTTT
V gene: TRBV27
D gene: TRBD2
J gene: TRBJ2-2
clone size: -

CDR3 protein: CASSPQTGGIIGNTIYF
CDR3 DNA: TGTGCCAGCAGCCCTCAGACAGGGGGTATTATTGGAAACACCATATATTTT
V gene: TRBV7-9
D gene: TRBD1
J gene: TRBJ1-3
clone size: -

CDR3 protein: CASSFDRGQTQYF
CDR3 DNA: TGTGCCAGCAGTTTCGACAGGGGGCAGACCCAGTACTTC
V gene: TRBV12-3/TRBV12-4
D gene: TRBD1
J gene: TRBJ2-5
clone size: -

CDR3 protein: CASSLAGMNTEAFF
CDR3 DNA: TGTGCCAGCAGCTTGGCCGGGATGAACACTGAAGCTTTCTTT
V gene: TRBV5-4
D gene: -
J gene: TRBJ1-1
clone size: -

CDR3 protein: CASSVGNSIYNEQFF
CDR3 DNA: TGTGCCAGCAGCGTAGGAAATAGTATCTACAATGAGCAGTTCTTC
V gene: TRBV9
D gene: -
J gene: TRBJ2-1
clone size: -

CDR3 protein: CASSLETGRNQETQYF
CDR3 DNA: TGCGCCAGCAGCTTGGAGACAGGGCGGAACCAAGAGACCCAGTACTTC
V gene: TRBV5-1
D gene: TRBD1
J gene: TRBJ2-5
clone size: -

CDR3 protein: CASSLTQGSTEAFF
CDR3 DNA: TGCGCCAGCAGCCTTACCCAGGGGAGCACTGAAGCTTTCTTT
V gene: TRBV5-1
D gene: -
J gene: TRBJ1-1
clone size: -

CDR3 protein: CASSLKTAPYTTGELFF
CDR3 DNA: TGTGCCAGCAGCCTGAAGACAGCCCCTTACACCACCGGGGAGCTGTTTTTT
V gene: TRBV3-1/TRBV3-2
D gene: -
J gene: TRBJ2-2
clone size: -

CDR3 protein: CASSRGAGYEQFF
CDR3 DNA: TGTGCCAGCAGCCGGGGGGCCGGTTATGAGCAGTTCTTC
V gene: TRBV5-4
D gene: -
J gene: TRBJ2-1
clone size: -

CDR3 protein: CASSLVRQGNYGYTF
CDR3 DNA: TGTGCCAGCAGCTTAGTTCGGCAGGGGAACTATGGCTACACCTTC
V gene: TRBV11-2
D gene: -
J gene: TRBJ1-2
clone size: -

CDR3 protein: CASSYSGVSTDTQYF
CDR3 DNA: TGTGCCAGCAGTTACTCAGGGGTGAGCACAGATACGCAGTATTTT
V gene: TRBV6-5
D gene: -
J gene: TRBJ2-3
clone size: -

CDR3 protein: CASSSRTGLNTEAFF
CDR3 DNA: TGTGCCAGCAGCTCCCGGACAGGGTTGAACACTGAAGCTTTCTTT
V gene: TRBV5-5
D gene: TRBD1
J gene: TRBJ1-1
clone size: -

CDR3 protein: CASSTGNLGNYGYTF
CDR3 DNA: TGTGCCAGCAGCACGGGGAATTTGGGGAACTATGGCTACACCTTC
V gene: TRBV6-5
D gene: -
J gene: TRBJ1-2
clone size: -

CDR3 protein: CASSKGLAGPGEQYF
CDR3 DNA: TGTGCCAGCAGTAAGGGACTAGCGGGGCCGGGAGAGCAGTACTTC
V gene: TRBV6-2/TRBV6-3
D gene: TRBD2
J gene: TRBJ2-7
clone size: once

CDR3 protein: CASSYSKREGRYEQYF
CDR3 DNA: TGTGCCAGCAGTTACTCGAAGCGGGAGGGCAGGTACGAGCAGTACTTC
V gene: TRBV6-5
D gene: TRBD2
J gene: TRBJ2-7
clone size: -

CDR3 protein: CASSFGGSGANVLTF
CDR3 DNA: TGTGCCAGCAGTTTCGGGGGTTCTGGGGCCAACGTCCTGACTTTC
V gene: TRBV7-2
D gene: -
J gene: TRBJ2-6
clone size: -

CDR3 protein: CASSQELAGEYTGELFF
CDR3 DNA: TGCGCCAGCAGCCAAGAACTAGCGGGAGAGTACACCGGGGAGCTGTTTTTT
V gene: TRBV4-3
D gene: TRBD2
J gene: TRBJ2-2
clone size: -

CDR3 protein: CASSPTGGRNQPQHF
CDR3 DNA: TGCGCCAGCAGCCCCACAGGGGGCCGCAATCAGCCCCAGCATTTT
V gene: TRBV10-2
D gene: TRBD1
J gene: TRBJ1-5
clone size: -

CDR3 protein: CASSPYLRGDTDTQYF
CDR3 DNA: TGTGCCAGCAGCCCCTACTTGCGGGGGGACACAGATACGCAGTATTTT
V gene: TRBV3-1/TRBV3-2
D gene: TRBD2
J gene: TRBJ2-3
clone size: -

CDR3 protein: CASSSAGERSPLHF
CDR3 DNA: TGTGCCAGCTCATCAGCGGGGGAACGTTCACCCCTCCACTTT
V gene: TRBV18
D gene: -
J gene: TRBJ1-6
clone size: -

CDR3 protein: CSVRLDRGGYGYTF
CDR3 DNA: TGCAGCGTAAGGTTGGACAGGGGGGGATATGGCTACACCTTC
V gene: TRBV29-1
D gene: TRBD1
J gene: TRBJ1-2
clone size: -

CDR3 protein: CASRFGGLVHPATLYNEQFF
CDR3 DNA: TGTGCCAGCCGGTTCGGCGGACTAGTTCACCCAGCTACCCTATACAATGAGCAGTTCTTC
V gene: TRBV27
D gene: TRBD2
J gene: TRBJ2-1
clone size: -

CDR3 protein: CASSHIQKRGYSGNTIYF
CDR3 DNA: TGCGCCAGCAGCCATATCCAGAAGCGGGGTTACTCTGGAAACACCATATATTTT
V gene: TRBV4-1
D gene: -
J gene: TRBJ1-3
clone size: -

CDR3 protein: CASSSWGLQETQYF
CDR3 DNA: TGTGCCAGCAGCTCGTGGGGACTCCAAGAGACCCAGTACTTC
V gene: TRBV5-6
D gene: -
J gene: TRBJ2-5
clone size: once

CDR3 protein: CASKIGVGQTNSPLHF
CDR3 DNA: TGTGCCAGTAAAATAGGGGTCGGACAGACTAATTCACCCCTCCACTTT
V gene: TRBV19
D gene: -
J gene: TRBJ1-6
clone size: -

CDR3 protein: CASRLASSYEQYF
CDR3 DNA: TGTGCCAGCAGGTTGGCGAGCTCCTACGAGCAGTACTTC
V gene: TRBV7-9
D gene: -
J gene: TRBJ2-7
clone size: -

CDR3 protein: CASSLGRGGEAFF
CDR3 DNA: TGTGCCAGCAGTTTAGGAAGGGGGGGTGAAGCTTTCTTT
V gene: TRBV27
D gene: -
J gene: TRBJ1-1
clone size: -

CDR3 protein: CASKTAGHQPQHF
CDR3 DNA: TGCGCCAGCAAAACCGCAGGGCATCAGCCCCAGCATTTT
V gene: TRBV10-1
D gene: -
J gene: TRBJ1-5
clone size: -

CDR3 protein: CASSQDRAGGRETQYF
CDR3 DNA: TGCGCCAGCAGCCAAGATCGAGCGGGGGGCCGAGAGACCCAGTACTTC
V gene: TRBV4-3
D gene: TRBD2
J gene: TRBJ2-5
clone size: -

CDR3 protein: CASSLDPSSYEQYF
CDR3 DNA: TGTGCCAGCAGCTTAGATCCTAGTAGCTACGAGCAGTACTTC
V gene: TRBV11-2
D gene: -
J gene: TRBJ2-7
clone size: -

CDR3 protein: CASSVGGRAGNEQFF
CDR3 DNA: TGTGCCAGCAGCGTAGGCGGGAGGGCCGGGAATGAGCAGTTCTTC
V gene: TRBV9
D gene: TRBD2
J gene: TRBJ2-1
clone size: -

CDR3 protein: CASSDGAGNTDTQYF
CDR3 DNA: TGTGCCAGCAGTGATGGGGCAGGGAACACAGATACGCAGTATTTT
V gene: TRBV2
D gene: -
J gene: TRBJ2-3
clone size: once

CDR3 protein: CASGLAGSGGNEQFF
CDR3 DNA: TGTGCCAGTGGACTAGCGGGATCAGGGGGGAATGAGCAGTTCTTC
V gene: TRBV28
D gene: TRBD2
J gene: TRBJ2-1
clone size: -

CDR3 protein: CASRTGGVSSYEQYF
CDR3 DNA: TGTGCCAGCCGGACAGGGGGTGTCAGCTCCTACGAGCAGTACTTC
V gene: TRBV6-5
D gene: TRBD1
J gene: TRBJ2-7
clone size: -

CDR3 protein: CASSDRDRGGISPLHF
CDR3 DNA: TGTGCCAGCAGCGACCGGGACAGGGGGGGTATTTCACCCCTCCACTTT
V gene: TRBV13
D gene: TRBD1
J gene: TRBJ1-6
clone size: -

CDR3 protein: CASSLARPGQGSYNEQFF
CDR3 DNA: TGTGCCAGCAGCTTAGCCCGTCCAGGACAGGGCTCCTACAATGAGCAGTTCTTC
V gene: TRBV11-3
D gene: TRBD1
J gene: TRBJ2-1
clone size: -

CDR3 protein: CAWVFRGRDYGYTF
CDR3 DNA: TGTGCCTGGGTATTCAGGGGGCGCGACTATGGCTACACCTTC
V gene: TRBV30
D gene: TRBD1
J gene: TRBJ1-2
clone size: -

CDR3 protein: CASSSDRAVGGGYTF
CDR3 DNA: TGCGCCAGCAGCTCGGACAGGGCTGTCGGGGGTGGCTACACCTTC
V gene: TRBV5-1
D gene: TRBD1
J gene: TRBJ1-2
clone size: -

CDR3 protein: CASSTEVINEKLFF
CDR3 DNA: TGTGCCAGTAGTACGGAGGTGATTAATGAAAAACTGTTTTTT
V gene: TRBV19
D gene: -
J gene: TRBJ1-4
clone size: -

CDR3 protein: CASGGLARTSQYF
CDR3 DNA: TGTGCCAGTGGTGGACTAGCGAGAACCAGTCAGTACTTC
V gene: TRBV19
D gene: TRBD2
J gene: TRBJ2-7
clone size: once

CDR3 protein: CASSQMAGALGTQYF
CDR3 DNA: TGTGCCAGCAGCCAAATGGCGGGGGCCTTGGGGACCCAGTACTTC
V gene: TRBV3-1/TRBV3-2
D gene: -
J gene: TRBJ2-5
clone size: -

CDR3 protein: CAWSVGGKLFF
CDR3 DNA: TGTGCCTGGAGTGTAGGGGGAAAACTGTTTTTT
V gene: TRBV30
D gene: -
J gene: TRBJ1-4
clone size: -

CDR3 protein: CSASGLAGGEQYF
CDR3 DNA: TGCAGTGCTAGTGGACTAGCAGGCGGCGAGCAGTACTTC
V gene: TRBV20-1
D gene: TRBD2
J gene: TRBJ2-7
clone size: -

CDR3 protein: CASVRDSRYEQYF
CDR3 DNA: TGTGCCAGCGTCCGGGACTCCCGCTACGAGCAGTACTTC
V gene: TRBV28
D gene: -
J gene: TRBJ2-7
clone size: -

CDR3 protein: CAWRAYGTGGYTNYGYTF
CDR3 DNA: TGTGCCTGGAGGGCCTACGGGACAGGGGGTTATACTAACTATGGCTACACCTTC
V gene: TRBV30
D gene: TRBD1
J gene: TRBJ1-2
clone size: -

CDR3 protein: CASSQEGAGQGNNEQFF
CDR3 DNA: TGCGCCAGCAGCCAAGAAGGAGCGGGACAGGGAAACAATGAGCAGTTCTTC
V gene: TRBV4-1
D gene: TRBD1
J gene: TRBJ2-1
clone size: once

CDR3 protein: CASSLLLAGGNEQFF
CDR3 DNA: TGTGCCAGCAGCTTACTACTAGCGGGAGGAAATGAGCAGTTCTTC
V gene: TRBV7-6
D gene: TRBD2
J gene: TRBJ2-1
clone size: -